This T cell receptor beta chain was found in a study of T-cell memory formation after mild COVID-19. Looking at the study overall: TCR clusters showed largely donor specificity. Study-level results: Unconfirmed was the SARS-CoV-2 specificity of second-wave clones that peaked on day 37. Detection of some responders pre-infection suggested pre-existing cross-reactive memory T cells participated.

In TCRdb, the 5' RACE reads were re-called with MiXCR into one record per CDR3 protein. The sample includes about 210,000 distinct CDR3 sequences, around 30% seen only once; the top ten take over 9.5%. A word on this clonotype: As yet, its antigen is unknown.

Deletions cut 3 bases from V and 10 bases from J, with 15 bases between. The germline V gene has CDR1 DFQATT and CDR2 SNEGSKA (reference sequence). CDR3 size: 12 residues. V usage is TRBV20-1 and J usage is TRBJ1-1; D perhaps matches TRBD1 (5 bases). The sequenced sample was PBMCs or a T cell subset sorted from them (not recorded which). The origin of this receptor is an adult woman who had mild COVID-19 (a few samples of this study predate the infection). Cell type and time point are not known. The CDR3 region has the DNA TGCAGTGCTAGTGTTGGCCTCGGGGGAGCTTTCTTT. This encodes CSASVGLGGAFF.